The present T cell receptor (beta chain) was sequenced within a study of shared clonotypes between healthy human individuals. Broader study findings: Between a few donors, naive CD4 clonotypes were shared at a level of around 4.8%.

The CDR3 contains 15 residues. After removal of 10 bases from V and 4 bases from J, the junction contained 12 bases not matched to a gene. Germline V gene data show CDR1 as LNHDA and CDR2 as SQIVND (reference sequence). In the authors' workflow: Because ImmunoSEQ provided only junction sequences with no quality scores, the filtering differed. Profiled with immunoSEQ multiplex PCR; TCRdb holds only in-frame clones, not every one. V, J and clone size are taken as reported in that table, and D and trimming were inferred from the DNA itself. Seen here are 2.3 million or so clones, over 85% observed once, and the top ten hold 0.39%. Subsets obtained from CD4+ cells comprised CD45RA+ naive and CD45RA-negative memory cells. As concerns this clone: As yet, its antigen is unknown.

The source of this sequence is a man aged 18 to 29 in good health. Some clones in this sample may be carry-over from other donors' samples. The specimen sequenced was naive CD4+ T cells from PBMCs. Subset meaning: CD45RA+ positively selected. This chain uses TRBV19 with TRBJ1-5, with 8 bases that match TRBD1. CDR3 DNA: TGTGCCATAGGACAGGGAGGTGTGGGAAATCAGCCCCAGCATTTT. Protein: CAIGQGGVGNQPQHF.